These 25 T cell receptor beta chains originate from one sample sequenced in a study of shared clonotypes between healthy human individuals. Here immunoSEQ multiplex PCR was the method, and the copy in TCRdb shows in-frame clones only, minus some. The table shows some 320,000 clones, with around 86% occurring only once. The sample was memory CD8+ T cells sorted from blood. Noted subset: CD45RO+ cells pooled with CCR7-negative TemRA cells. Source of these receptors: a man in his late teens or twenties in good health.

This CDR3 reads CASSVTDIWDSYDGYTF. The CDR3 DNA is TGTGCCAGCAGCGTAACGGATATCTGGGATTCGTATGACGGCTACACCTTC. This sequence joins TRBV9 and TRBJ1-2; D not certain. The CDR3 consists of 17 residues. Trimming removed 1 base at V and 8 bases at J, with 24 bases between. Germline V CDR1 and CDR2: SGDLS, YYNGEE.

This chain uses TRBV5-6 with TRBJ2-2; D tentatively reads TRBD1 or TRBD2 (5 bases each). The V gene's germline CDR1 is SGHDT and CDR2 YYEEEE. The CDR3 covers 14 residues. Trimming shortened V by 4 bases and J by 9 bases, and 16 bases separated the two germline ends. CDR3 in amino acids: CASSPLPGTWELFF. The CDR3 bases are TGTGCCAGCAGCCCTCTCCCAGGGACCTGGGAGCTGTTTTTT.

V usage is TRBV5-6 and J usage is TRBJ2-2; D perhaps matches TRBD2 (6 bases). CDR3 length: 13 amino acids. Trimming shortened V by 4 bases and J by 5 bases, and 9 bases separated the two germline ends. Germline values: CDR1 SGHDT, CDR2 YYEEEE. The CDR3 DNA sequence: TGTGCCAGCAGCACCGGACTAACCGGGGAGCTGTTTTTT. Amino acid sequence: CASSTGLTGELFF.

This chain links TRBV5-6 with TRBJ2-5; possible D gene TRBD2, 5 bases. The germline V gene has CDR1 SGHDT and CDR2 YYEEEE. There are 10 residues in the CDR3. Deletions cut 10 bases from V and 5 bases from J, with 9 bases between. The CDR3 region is CASGGETQYF. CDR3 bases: TGTGCCTCAGGCGGGGAGACCCAGTACTTC.

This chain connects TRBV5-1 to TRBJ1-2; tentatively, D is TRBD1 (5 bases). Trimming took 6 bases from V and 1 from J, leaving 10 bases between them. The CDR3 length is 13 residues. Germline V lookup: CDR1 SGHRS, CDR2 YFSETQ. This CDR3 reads CASMDNHNYGYTF. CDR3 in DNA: TGCGCCAGCATGGACAACCATAACTATGGCTACACCTTC.

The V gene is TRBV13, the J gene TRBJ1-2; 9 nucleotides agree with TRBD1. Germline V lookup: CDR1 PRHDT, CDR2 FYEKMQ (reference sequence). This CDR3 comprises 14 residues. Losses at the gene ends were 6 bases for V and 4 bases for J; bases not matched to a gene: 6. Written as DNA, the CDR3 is TGTGCCAGCAGTTCCGGGACAGGGAGCTATGGCTACACCTTC. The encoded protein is CASSSGTGSYGYTF.

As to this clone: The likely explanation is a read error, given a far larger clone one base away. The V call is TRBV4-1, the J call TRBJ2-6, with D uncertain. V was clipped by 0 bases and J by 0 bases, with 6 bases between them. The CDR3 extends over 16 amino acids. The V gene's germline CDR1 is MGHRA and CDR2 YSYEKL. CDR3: CASSQDRGSGANVLTF. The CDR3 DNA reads TGCGCCAGCAGCCAAGACAGAGGCTCTGGGGCCAACGTCCTGACTTTC.

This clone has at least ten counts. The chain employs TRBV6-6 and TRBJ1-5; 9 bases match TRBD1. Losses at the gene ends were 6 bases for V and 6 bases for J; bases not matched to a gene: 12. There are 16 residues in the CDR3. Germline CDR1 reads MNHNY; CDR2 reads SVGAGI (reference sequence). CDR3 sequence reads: CASREHTGTGFQPQHF. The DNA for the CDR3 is TGTGCCAGCAGAGAACACACCGGGACAGGGTTTCAGCCCCAGCATTTT.

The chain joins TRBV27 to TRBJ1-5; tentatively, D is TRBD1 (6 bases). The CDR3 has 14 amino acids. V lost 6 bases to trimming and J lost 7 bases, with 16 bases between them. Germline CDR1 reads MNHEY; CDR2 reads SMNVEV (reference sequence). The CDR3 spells CASSPGWGAQPQHF. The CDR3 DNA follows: TGTGCCAGCAGCCCCGGGTGGGGGGCCCAGCCCCAGCATTTT.

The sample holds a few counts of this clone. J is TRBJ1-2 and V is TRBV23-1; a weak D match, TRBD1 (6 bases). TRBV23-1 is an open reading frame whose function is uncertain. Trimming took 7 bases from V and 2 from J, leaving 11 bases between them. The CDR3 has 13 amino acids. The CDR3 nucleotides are TGCGCCAGCACTAGGGACACCAACTATGGCTACACCTTC. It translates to CASTRDTNYGYTF.

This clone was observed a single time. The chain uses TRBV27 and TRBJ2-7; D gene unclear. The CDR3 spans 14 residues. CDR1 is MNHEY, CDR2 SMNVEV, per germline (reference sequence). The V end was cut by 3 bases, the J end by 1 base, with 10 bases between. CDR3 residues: CASSFTPFSYEQYF. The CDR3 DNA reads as TGTGCCAGCAGTTTTACCCCCTTTTCCTACGAGCAGTACTTC.

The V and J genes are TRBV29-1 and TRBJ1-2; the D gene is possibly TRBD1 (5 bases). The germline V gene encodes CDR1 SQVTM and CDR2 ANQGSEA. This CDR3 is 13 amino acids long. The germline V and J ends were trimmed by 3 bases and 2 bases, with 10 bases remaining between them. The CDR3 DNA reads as TGCAGCGTTGATGGGGGGGAGAACTATGGCTACACCTTC. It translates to CSVDGGENYGYTF.

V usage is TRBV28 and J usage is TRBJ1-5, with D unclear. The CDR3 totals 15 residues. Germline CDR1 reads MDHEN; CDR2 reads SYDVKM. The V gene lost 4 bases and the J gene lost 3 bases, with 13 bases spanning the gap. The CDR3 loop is CASSSDGELNQPQHF. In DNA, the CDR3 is TGTGCCAGCAGTTCAGACGGGGAGCTCAATCAGCCCCAGCATTTT.

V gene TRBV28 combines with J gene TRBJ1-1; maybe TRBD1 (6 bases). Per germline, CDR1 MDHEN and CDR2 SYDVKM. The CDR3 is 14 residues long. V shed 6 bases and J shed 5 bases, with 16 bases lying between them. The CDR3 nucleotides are TGTGCCAGCAGCCGTTCGGGGGGCGGAACTGAAGCTTTCTTT. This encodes CASSRSGGGTEAFF.

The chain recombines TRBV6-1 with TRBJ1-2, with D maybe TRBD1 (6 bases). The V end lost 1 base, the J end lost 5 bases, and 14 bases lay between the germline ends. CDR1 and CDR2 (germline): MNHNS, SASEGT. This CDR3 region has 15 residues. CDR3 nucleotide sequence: TGTGCCAGCAGTGAAGGCAGGGGAGGGTCGTATGGCTACACCTTC. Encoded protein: CASSEGRGGSYGYTF.

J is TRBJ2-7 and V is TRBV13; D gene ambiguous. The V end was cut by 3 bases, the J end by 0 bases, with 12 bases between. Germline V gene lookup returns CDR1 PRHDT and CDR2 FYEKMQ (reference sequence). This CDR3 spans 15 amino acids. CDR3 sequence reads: CASSFFTLSSYEQYF. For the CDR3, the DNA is TGTGCCAGCAGCTTCTTCACCCTAAGCTCCTACGAGCAGTACTTC.

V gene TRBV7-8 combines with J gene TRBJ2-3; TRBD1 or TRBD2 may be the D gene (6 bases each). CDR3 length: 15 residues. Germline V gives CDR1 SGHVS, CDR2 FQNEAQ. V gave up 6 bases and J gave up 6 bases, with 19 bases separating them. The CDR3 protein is CASRPGGGPWDTQYF. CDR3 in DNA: TGTGCCAGCAGGCCTGGTGGGGGGCCTTGGGATACGCAGTATTTT.

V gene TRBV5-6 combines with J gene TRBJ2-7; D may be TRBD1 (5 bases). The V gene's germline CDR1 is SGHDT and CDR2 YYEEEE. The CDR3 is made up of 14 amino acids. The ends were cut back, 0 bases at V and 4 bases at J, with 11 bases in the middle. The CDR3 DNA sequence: TGTGCCAGCAGCTTGGGGAGTCCAGGGTACGAGCAGTACTTC. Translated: CASSLGSPGYEQYF.

The DNA for the CDR3 is TGTGCCTGGAGGTCCAGGGGGAAAAATGAAAAACTGTTTTTT. Translation: CAWRSRGKNEKLFF. The chain is built from TRBV30 and TRBJ1-4, with 7 bases lining up with TRBD1. Germline CDR1 GTSNPN, CDR2 SVGIG (reference sequence). The CDR3 has 14 amino acids. Germline trimming cut 3 bases from V and 5 bases from J; bases unmatched to any gene: 6.

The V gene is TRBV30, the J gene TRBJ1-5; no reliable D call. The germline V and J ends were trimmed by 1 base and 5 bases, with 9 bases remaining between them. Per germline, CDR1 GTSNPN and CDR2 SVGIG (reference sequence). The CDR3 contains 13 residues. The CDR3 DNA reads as TGTGCCTGGAGTGACAGCCCCCATCAGCCCCAGCATTTT. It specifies CAWSDSPHQPQHF.

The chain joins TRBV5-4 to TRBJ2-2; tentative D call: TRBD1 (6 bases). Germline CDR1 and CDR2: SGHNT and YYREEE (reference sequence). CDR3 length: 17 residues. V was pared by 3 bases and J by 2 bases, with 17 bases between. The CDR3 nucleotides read TGTGCCAGCAGCTCTCCTTCGACAGGACATAACACCGGGGAGCTGTTTTTT. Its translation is CASSSPSTGHNTGELFF.

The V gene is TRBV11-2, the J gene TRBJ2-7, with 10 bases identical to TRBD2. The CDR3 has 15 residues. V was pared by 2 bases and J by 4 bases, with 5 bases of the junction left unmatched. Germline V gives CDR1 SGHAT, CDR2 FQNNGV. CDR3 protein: CASSLQREGLYEQYF. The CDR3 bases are TGTGCCAGCAGCTTACAGCGGGAGGGCCTTTACGAGCAGTACTTC. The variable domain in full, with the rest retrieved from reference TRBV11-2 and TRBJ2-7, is EAGVAQSPRYKIIEKRQSVAFWCNPISGHATLYWYQQILGQGPKLLIQFQNNGVVDDSQLPKDRFSAERLKGVDSTLKIQPAKLEDSAVYLCASSLQREGLYEQYFGPGTRLTVT.

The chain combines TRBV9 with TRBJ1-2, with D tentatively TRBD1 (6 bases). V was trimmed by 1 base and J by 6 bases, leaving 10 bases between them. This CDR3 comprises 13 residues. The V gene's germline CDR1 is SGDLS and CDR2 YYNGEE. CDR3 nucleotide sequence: TGTGCCAGCAGCGTAACAACAGGGAATGGCTACACCTTC. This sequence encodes CASSVTTGNGYTF. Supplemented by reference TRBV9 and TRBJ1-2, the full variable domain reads DSGVTQTPKHLITATGQRVTLRCSPRSGDLSVYWYQQSLDQGLQFLIQYYNGEERAKGNILERFSAQQFPDLHSELNLSSLELGDSALYFCASSVTTGNGYTFGSGTRLTVV.

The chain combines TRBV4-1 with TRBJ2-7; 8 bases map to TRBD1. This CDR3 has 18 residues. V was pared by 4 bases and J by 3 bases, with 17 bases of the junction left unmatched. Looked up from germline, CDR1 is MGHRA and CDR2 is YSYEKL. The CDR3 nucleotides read TGCGCCAGCAGCCCGCAGCAGGACAGGGAATGGGGACTCTACGAGCAGTACTTC. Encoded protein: CASSPQQDREWGLYEQYF.

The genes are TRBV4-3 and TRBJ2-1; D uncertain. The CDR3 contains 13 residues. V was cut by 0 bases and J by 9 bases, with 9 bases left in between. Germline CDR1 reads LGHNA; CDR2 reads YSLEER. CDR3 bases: TGCGCCAGCAGCCAAGATAAGACGGTTGAGCAGTTCTTC. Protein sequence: CASSQDKTVEQFF.